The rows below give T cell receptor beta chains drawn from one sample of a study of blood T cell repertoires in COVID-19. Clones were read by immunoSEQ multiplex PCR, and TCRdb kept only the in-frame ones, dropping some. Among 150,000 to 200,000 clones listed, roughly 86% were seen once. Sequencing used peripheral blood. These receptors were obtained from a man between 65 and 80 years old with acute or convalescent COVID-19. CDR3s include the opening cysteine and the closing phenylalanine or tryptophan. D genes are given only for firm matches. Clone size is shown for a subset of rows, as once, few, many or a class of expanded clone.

DNA: TGCAGTGCTAGTTTCGTCGGACACCCTAATATCAATGAGCAGTTCTTC; CDR3: CSASFVGHPNINEQFF; J: TRBJ2-1; V: TRBV20-1; length: 16; D: .; size: .
DNA: TGTGCCAGCAGTACCAGTCGGGCCCCAGGGAAACTGTTTTTT; CDR3: CASSTSRAPGKLFF; J: TRBJ1-4; V: TRBV6-5; length: 14; D: .; size: .
DNA: TGTGCCAGCAGTGCAACGGGGGGGTTCGGCGATACGCAGTATTTT; CDR3: CASSATGGFGDTQYF; J: TRBJ2-3; V: TRBV2; length: 15; D: TRBD2; size: once
DNA: TGTGCCAGCAGCTCAGGGGAGCGGGGAGTGTTGCAGTTCTTC; CDR3: CASSSGERGVLQFF; J: TRBJ2-1; V: TRBV9; length: 14; D: .; size: .
DNA: TGTGCCTGGAGTGTACCCGGGGCTAGCGGGGCCAGGAACTTC; CDR3: CAWSVPGASGARNF; J: TRBJ2-7; V: TRBV30; length: 14; D: TRBD2; size: .
DNA: TGTGCCAGCAGCTTAAACGGGATTAATTCACCCCTCCACTTT; CDR3: CASSLNGINSPLHF; J: TRBJ1-6; V: TRBV7-3; length: 14; D: .; size: .
DNA: TGCGCCAGCAGCCTCCCCGGGACAGCGCAGTTCTTC; CDR3: CASSLPGTAQFF; J: TRBJ2-1; V: TRBV5-1; length: 12; D: TRBD1; size: .
DNA: TGTGCCAGCTCCCTTTCGGGAGGTATGGGGAATCAGCCCCAGCATTTT; CDR3: CASSLSGGMGNQPQHF; J: TRBJ1-5; V: TRBV7-8; length: 16; D: .; size: .
DNA: TGTGCCAGCAGCGTAGTCGGAGGGGATAACTATGGCTACACCTTC; CDR3: CASSVVGGDNYGYTF; J: TRBJ1-2; V: TRBV9; length: 15; D: .; size: .
DNA: TGTGCCAGCAGTGAGTCCAGGGGCCAAGAGACCCAGTACTTC; CDR3: CASSESRGQETQYF; J: TRBJ2-5; V: TRBV2; length: 14; D: .; size: once
DNA: TGCGCCAGCAGGAAACTCCGGGACAGGGTCGACGAGCAGTTCTTC; CDR3: CASRKLRDRVDEQFF; J: TRBJ2-1; V: TRBV5-1; length: 15; D: TRBD1; size: .
DNA: TGTGCCAGCAGCGTAGGGGGGGTGTCCTACGAGCAGTACTTC; CDR3: CASSVGGVSYEQYF; J: TRBJ2-7; V: TRBV9; length: 14; D: .; size: .
DNA: TGTGCCAGCCGTGCCGGGACAGGGGATCAAGTTGAAAAACTGTTTTTT; CDR3: CASRAGTGDQVEKLFF; J: TRBJ1-4; V: TRBV18; length: 16; D: TRBD1; size: .
DNA: TGTGCCAGCAGCCTGCGAATGGGAGGGGGGTACGAGCAGTACTTC; CDR3: CASSLRMGGGYEQYF; J: TRBJ2-7; V: TRBV5-4; length: 15; D: .; size: .
DNA: TGTGCCATCAGTGTGGACAGGGGTTACAATGAGCAGTTCTTC; CDR3: CAISVDRGYNEQFF; J: TRBJ2-1; V: TRBV10-3; length: 14; D: TRBD1; size: .
DNA: TGTGCCAGCAGTCCTCGGACTAGCACAGATACGCAGTATTTT; CDR3: CASSPRTSTDTQYF; J: TRBJ2-3; V: TRBV27; length: 14; D: .; size: .
DNA: TGTGCCAGCACGGGGGGGCCCACAGATACGCAGTATTTT; CDR3: CASTGGPTDTQYF; J: TRBJ2-3; V: TRBV28; length: 13; D: TRBD2; size: .
DNA: TGCGCCAGCAGCCCCCGACAGGGGCAAGACTATGGCTACACCTTC; CDR3: CASSPRQGQDYGYTF; J: TRBJ1-2; V: TRBV4-3; length: 15; D: TRBD1; size: .
DNA: TGTGCCAGCAGTGAACCCGGGAGCTCCTACGAGCAGTACTTC; CDR3: CASSEPGSSYEQYF; J: TRBJ2-7; V: TRBV6-1; length: 14; D: .; size: .
DNA: TGTGCCAGCAGTCTATGGACAGGGGAGAACAATGAGCAGTTCTTC; CDR3: CASSLWTGENNEQFF; J: TRBJ2-1; V: TRBV27; length: 15; D: TRBD1; size: .
DNA: TGTGCCAGCAGTAGGGACTTAACTGGGGCCAACGTCCTGACTTTC; CDR3: CASSRDLTGANVLTF; J: TRBJ2-6; V: TRBV28; length: 15; D: .; size: .
DNA: TGCGCCAGCAGCCAAGAGAGGGGGATGGTCAAAAACATTCAGTACTTC; CDR3: CASSQERGMVKNIQYF; J: TRBJ2-4; V: TRBV4-3; length: 16; D: .; size: once
DNA: TGTGCCAGCAGCGCCGTGACAGGCCTCGGGACTGAAGCTTTCTTT; CDR3: CASSAVTGLGTEAFF; J: TRBJ1-1; V: TRBV7-2; length: 15; D: .; size: .
DNA: TGTGCCAGCAGCTTAGTATCCGGGGTACTTGGAGAAAAACTGTTTTTT; CDR3: CASSLVSGVLGEKLFF; J: TRBJ1-4; V: TRBV7-9; length: 16; D: .; size: .
DNA: TGTGCCACCTGCAGGGGGCCATTCTACGAGCAGTACTTC; CDR3: CATCRGPFYEQYF; J: TRBJ2-7; V: TRBV10-3; length: 13; D: TRBD1; size: once
DNA: TGTGCCAGCTCGGACAGGGCTGATACGCAGTATTTT; CDR3: CASSDRADTQYF; J: TRBJ2-3; V: TRBV7-3; length: 12; D: TRBD1; size: .
DNA: TGCGCCAGCAGCCGTTCGGGAACCAATCAGCCCCAGCATTTT; CDR3: CASSRSGTNQPQHF; J: TRBJ1-5; V: TRBV4-1; length: 14; D: .; size: once
DNA: TGTGCCAGCAGCCACCCCAGGGGAGCGGGGGGTGGCGAGCAGTACTTC; CDR3: CASSHPRGAGGGEQYF; J: TRBJ2-7; V: TRBV3-1/TRBV3-2; length: 16; D: TRBD2; size: .
DNA: TGTGCCAGCAACACAGGGTCGGGGGCCAACGTCCTGACTTTC; CDR3: CASNTGSGANVLTF; J: TRBJ2-6; V: TRBV6-5; length: 14; D: .; size: .
DNA: TGTGCCAGCACCGACGGGGGCACCGGGGAGCTGTTTTTT; CDR3: CASTDGGTGELFF; J: TRBJ2-2; V: TRBV7-2; length: 13; D: .; size: .
DNA: TGTGCCAGCAGTTCCGACAGGGTTAGGGCCTACGAGCAGTACTTC; CDR3: CASSSDRVRAYEQYF; J: TRBJ2-7; V: TRBV28; length: 15; D: TRBD1; size: few
DNA: TGTGCCAGCAGCCAAGAAGTCTCACGAGCTGCAGATACGCAGTATTTT; CDR3: CASSQEVSRAADTQYF; J: TRBJ2-3; V: TRBV4-2; length: 16; D: .; size: .
DNA: TGTGCCAGCTCAGCGGACAGGGGGCTGAACACTGAAGCTTTCTTT; CDR3: CASSADRGLNTEAFF; J: TRBJ1-1; V: TRBV18; length: 15; D: TRBD1; size: .
DNA: TGTGCCAGCAGTTTATCGACAGTTTACTCCTACGAGCAGTACTTC; CDR3: CASSLSTVYSYEQYF; J: TRBJ2-7; V: TRBV28; length: 15; D: .; size: .